This T cell receptor (beta chain) originates from a study of beta chain features in type 1 diabetes. Expressed TCRB transcripts were sequenced, since all the RNA that had been isolated was reverse transcribed. Clones were sequenced by immunoSEQ multiplex PCR, and TCRdb holds only the in-frame ones, with some missing. Seen here are 300,000 or so clones, more than 13% observed once, and the top ten hold 0.015% to 0.02%. On average, the one heparinised blood draw given by each donor was about 120 mL. Sorted cells reached over 95% purity in every population. CDR1 is GTSNPN and CDR2 is SVGIG in the germline V gene (reference sequence). This CDR3 is 17 amino acids long. J was trimmed by 0 bases and V by 3 bases; bases with no gene match: 7. Whole-study results and caveats: A greater similarity of naive, central memory and Treg TCRB repertoires was seen among patients than among healthy donors. Shorter TCRB CDR3s, moderately but significantly so, were found in Type 1 diabetes patients in all four CD4+ subsets.

As to this clone: Its specificity is not known.

The sequenced sample consisted of naive CD4+ T cells from blood. The sequence derives from a man aged 30 to 39 with type 1 diabetes. The V and J genes are TRBV30 and TRBJ2-6, with 8 bases fitting TRBD1. The CDR3 nucleotides read TGTGCCTGGAGCGGCGGGACAGGAGCCTCTGGGGCCAACGTCCTGACTTTC. Translating gives CAWSGGTGASGANVLTF.